What follows are 15 T cell receptor beta chains derived from one specimen sequenced in a study of T cells in Graves' hyperthyroidism and ophthalmopathy. Template material for amplifying TCR beta CDR3 regions consisted of RNA transcripts. The TCR CDR3 was amplified in a first-round RT-PCR using the HTBI primer set. Via MiXCR, TCRdb re-called the multiplex PCR reads, giving one row per CDR3 protein. The sample has about 400,000 distinct CDR3 sequences, about 13% seen once. The material sequenced was blood. These receptors were taken from a woman under 30 with Graves' hyperthyroidism.

This CDR3 reads CASSLTDPSYEQYF. CDR3 DNA sequence: TGTGCCAGCTCACTCACGGACCCCTCCTACGAGCAGTACTTC. This rearrangement joins TRBV18 to TRBJ2-7; D is ambiguous. V lost 4 bases, J lost 0 bases, and 10 bases lay in between. CDR3 size: 14 residues. CDR1 and CDR2 (germline): KGHSH, LQKENI.

The chain is built from TRBV7-9 and TRBJ2-7, with D perhaps matching TRBD2 (5 bases). Trimming removed 3 bases from V and 0 bases from J, with 12 bases in between. Germline CDR1 SEHNR, CDR2 FQNEAQ (reference sequence). The CDR3 totals 15 residues. CDR3 sequence (DNA): TGTGCCAGCAGCTTTACGGGATCCAGCTCCTACGAGCAGTACTTC. Its translation is CASSFTGSSSYEQYF.

This clonotype was recorded a few times. The chain couples TRBV15 to TRBJ2-1, with unresolved D. CDR1 and CDR2 (germline): LNHNV, YYDKDF (reference sequence). V dropped 1 base and J dropped 7 bases, with 5 bases sitting between them. The CDR3 runs 12 residues. Written as DNA, the CDR3 is TGTGCCACCAGCAGAGTAGGGAATGAGCAGTTCTTC. This codes for CATSRVGNEQFF.

Many counts were recorded for this clonotype. The chain carries TRBV5-1 and TRBJ1-2; TRBD1 agrees at 8 bases. The V segment lost 0 bases and the J segment 7 bases; nucleotides outside the gene matches: 14. This CDR3 contains 17 residues. CDR1 is SGHRS and CDR2 is YFSETQ in the germline V gene. The CDR3 spells CASSLASSQGATGGYTF. The CDR3 nucleotides read TGCGCCAGCAGCTTGGCCAGCAGTCAGGGGGCGACGGGTGGCTACACCTTC. The full variable domain, completed using reference TRBV5-1 and TRBJ1-2, is KAGVTQTPRYLIKTRGQQVTLSCSPISGHRSVSWYQQTPGQGLQFLFEYFSETQRNKGNFPGRFSGRQFSNSRSEMNVSTLELGDSALYLCASSLASSQGATGGYTFGSGTRLTVV.

At least ten counts were recorded for this clonotype. This chain links TRBV6-6 with TRBJ2-4; no clear D gene. V was shortened by 0 bases and J by 4 bases, with 10 bases between the two germline ends. CDR1 and CDR2 from the germline V gene are MNHNY and SVGAGI (reference sequence). The CDR3 consists of 15 residues. CDR3 protein: CASSYSEVGKNIQYF. CDR3 bases: TGTGCCAGCAGTTACTCAGAGGTTGGGAAAAACATTCAGTACTTC.

This clonotype was counted only a few times. V gene TRBV6-2 or TRBV6-3 combines with J gene TRBJ1-1; 7 nucleotides match TRBD1. CDR1 and CDR2 (germline): MNHEY, SVGEGT. This CDR3 has 16 amino acids. With 2 bases clipped from V and 11 bases from J, the junction kept 17 bases outside the gene matches. CDR3 in amino acids: CASSYGGLRGGMYAFF. In DNA form, the CDR3 reads TGTGCCAGCAGTTACGGCGGGTTAAGAGGGGGCATGTACGCTTTCTTT.

This clonotype came up many times. The V gene is TRBV7-2, the J gene TRBJ2-7; 9 bases map to TRBD2. Germline V lookup: CDR1 SGHTA, CDR2 FQGNSA. The CDR3 runs to 15 residues. Germline trimming cut 5 bases from V and 2 bases from J; bases unmatched to any gene: 7. The CDR3 here is CASSRPGLAPYEQYF. CDR3 nucleotides: TGTGCCAGCAGCCGCCCGGGACTAGCCCCCTACGAGCAGTACTTC.

Concerning this clonotype itself: One base away lies a much larger clone, so this may be a sequencing read error. This chain uses TRBV30 with TRBJ2-1; 12 bases agree with TRBD2. This CDR3 is 15 amino acids long. The trim removed 0 bases at V and 9 bases at J, leaving 6 bases unmatched. CDR1 GTSNPN and CDR2 SVGIG come from the germline V gene (reference sequence). The CDR3 region is CAWSVRLAGAVEQFF. CDR3 coding DNA: TGTGCCTGGAGTGTCCGACTAGCGGGGGCCGTTGAGCAGTTCTTC.

This clonotype showed up many times. J is TRBJ2-2 and V is TRBV11-3; perhaps TRBD1 as D (5 bases). V was shortened by 2 bases and J by 0 bases, with 10 bases between the two germline ends. CDR3 size: 16 residues. From germline, CDR1 is SGHNT and CDR2 YENEEA. In nucleotides, the CDR3 is TGTGCCAGCAGCTTAAGGGGCGCTGCGAACACCGGGGAGCTGTTTTTT. As protein: CASSLRGAANTGELFF.

This clonotype was detected once. Possible read error: a much larger clone is one base away. The V call is TRBV20-1, the J call TRBJ2-5; D is undetermined. Judging by the DNA end, TRBJ2-1 fits better; the J call may be wrong. The CDR3 totals 11 residues. Per germline, CDR1 DFQATT and CDR2 SNEGSKA (reference sequence). CDR3 residues: CSASLVETQFF. CDR3 coding DNA: TGCAGTGCTAGCCTTGTAGAGACCCAGTTCTTC.

CDR3 sequence reads: CASRYGTDYNSPLHF. CDR3 bases: TGTGCCAGCAGATACGGGACAGACTATAATTCACCCCTCCACTTT. V is TRBV27 and J is TRBJ1-6, with 7 bases identical to TRBD1. The CDR3 is made up of 15 amino acids. Germline V lookup: CDR1 MNHEY, CDR2 SMNVEV (reference sequence). Trimming took 6 bases from V and 3 from J; bases not matched to a gene: 5.

This clonotype was seen at least ten times. The chain has TRBV6-1 and TRBJ2-7, with D perhaps matching TRBD1 or TRBD2 (5 bases each). The V gene's germline CDR1 is MNHNS and CDR2 SASEGT. The CDR3 has 15 amino acids. V lost 5 bases and J 0 bases, leaving 14 bases between the germline ends. The CDR3 DNA reads as TGTGCCAGCAGTATCCGGGACGGAGCCTCCTACGAGCAGTACTTC. It specifies CASSIRDGASYEQYF.

This clonotype was counted between two and nine times. The chain uses TRBV28 and TRBJ2-5; 10 nucleotides agree with TRBD1. The germline CDR1 and CDR2 sequences are MDHEN and SYDVKM. The CDR3 covers 16 residues. V shed 5 bases and J 2 bases; nucleotides not matched to a gene: 8. Written as DNA, the CDR3 is TGTGCCAGCAGTGCCGGGGGACAGGGGCTACAAGAGACCCAGTACTTC. Residues: CASSAGGQGLQETQYF.

This clonotype appeared many times. This sequence joins TRBV3-1 and TRBJ2-2, with D possibly matching TRBD2 (6 bases). There are 15 residues in the CDR3. Per germline, CDR1 LGHDT and CDR2 YNNKEL (reference sequence). V lost 1 base to trimming and J lost 2 bases, with 8 bases between them. In DNA form, the CDR3 reads TGTGCCAGCAGCCAAGCGACTAGTAACACCGGGGAGCTGTTTTTT. Protein product: CASSQATSNTGELFF.

This clonotype was found many times. V usage is TRBV20-1 and J usage is TRBJ2-7, with D perhaps TRBD1 or TRBD2 (5 bases each). CDR3 length: 13 amino acids. V was trimmed by 5 bases and J by 3 bases, leaving 14 bases between them. The V gene's germline CDR1 is DFQATT and CDR2 SNEGSKA (reference sequence). The CDR3 region has the DNA TGCAGTGCTGTTTCTGTGAGGGGCTACGAGCAGTACTTC. It encodes CSAVSVRGYEQYF.